The 23 T cell receptor beta chains presented below share a single source sample, sequenced in a study of PD-1 blockade in mismatch repair-deficient tumors. Only in-frame clones appear in the TCRdb table, and some are missing; sequencing was by immunoSEQ multiplex PCR. The sample has about 110,000 clones, around three quarters seen once. The sample consisted of peripheral blood, taken 60 weeks after starting pembrolizumab. Source of these receptors: an adult with mismatch repair-deficient cancer.

The chain couples TRBV18 to TRBJ2-7; possible D gene TRBD1, 5 bases. Germline-derived CDR1 and CDR2 are KGHSH and LQKENI. There are 14 residues in the CDR3. V dropped 2 bases and J dropped 0 bases, with 8 bases sitting between them. CDR3 amino acids: CASSPEQVSYEQYF. CDR3 sequence (DNA): TGTGCCAGCTCACCAGAACAGGTCTCCTACGAGCAGTACTTC.

The V and J genes are TRBV7-9 and TRBJ2-5; D is possibly TRBD1 (6 bases). The V gene lost 4 bases and the J gene lost 5 bases, with 11 bases spanning the gap. The CDR3 loop spans 13 amino acids. Germline CDR1 is SEHNR and CDR2 is FQNEAQ (reference sequence). CDR3 sequence (DNA): TGTGCCAGCAGCTCAGGGGTTATGGAGACCCAGTACTTC. Amino acid sequence: CASSSGVMETQYF.

The J gene is TRBJ1-1, the V gene TRBV5-1, with 7 bases matching TRBD1. V dropped 4 bases and J dropped 5; count of bases not matched to a gene: 8. Germline values: CDR1 SGHRS, CDR2 YFSETQ. This CDR3 comprises 14 residues. The CDR3 DNA reads TGCGCCAGCAGCGAATATTCAGGGGGTACTGAAGCTTTCTTT. Protein: CASSEYSGGTEAFF.

This clone was seen at least ten times. This chain joins TRBV28 and TRBJ1-5; 7 bases match TRBD1. The V gene's germline CDR1 is MDHEN and CDR2 SYDVKM. The CDR3 covers 13 residues. V shed 6 bases and J 6 bases; nucleotides not matched to a gene: 5. The CDR3 loop reads CASREGAGQPQHF. Written as DNA, the CDR3 is TGTGCCAGCAGGGAGGGGGCTGGTCAGCCCCAGCATTTT.

This clone occurred once. The V gene is TRBV7-2, the J gene TRBJ2-7; D is unclear. The CDR3 has 14 residues. Trimming stripped 1 base from V and 2 bases from J, with 9 bases between. From germline, CDR1 is SGHTA and CDR2 FQGNSA. The CDR3: CASSLGGGPYEQYF. CDR3 in DNA: TGTGCCAGCAGCTTAGGAGGCGGACCCTACGAGCAGTACTTC.

V and J are TRBV7-2 and TRBJ1-1; 11 nucleotides agree with TRBD1. In germline, CDR1 is SGHTA, CDR2 FQGNSA. The CDR3 contains 14 residues. Unmatched junction bases numbered 2, after V lost 5 bases and J lost 3 bases. CDR3 coding DNA: TGTGCCAGCAGCGGACAGGGGGCGGACACTGAAGCTTTCTTT. Protein product: CASSGQGADTEAFF.

V and J are TRBV19 and TRBJ1-1; 7 nucleotides agree with TRBD1. Germline lookup yields CDR1 LNHDA and CDR2 SQIVND (reference sequence). The J segment lost 7 bases and the V segment lost 3 bases, leaving 8 bases of the junction unmatched. The CDR3 runs 14 residues. The CDR3 reads CASSMGQNFNEAFF. In nucleotides, the CDR3 is TGTGCCAGTAGTATGGGACAGAATTTTAATGAAGCTTTCTTT. The whole variable domain, filled in from reference TRBV19 and TRBJ1-1, reads DGGITQSPKYLFRKEGQNVTLSCEQNLNHDAMYWYRQDPGQGLRLIYYSQIVNDFQKGDIAEGYSVSREKKESFPLTVTSAQKNPTAFYLCASSMGQNFNEAFFGQGTRLTVV.

The chain is built from TRBV5-4 and TRBJ2-5; 12 bases agree with TRBD1. Germline assignment: CDR1 SGHNT and CDR2 YYREEE (reference sequence). Trimming cost V 4 bases and J 5 bases; bases outside gene matches: 6. The CDR3 covers 15 residues. The CDR3 DNA reads as TGTGCCAGCAGCAAGGGACAGGGGGCGGGGGAGACCCAGTACTTC. It encodes CASSKGQGAGETQYF.

A word on this clone: Lacking the conserved final phenylalanine or tryptophan, this CDR3 likely reflects a read error. This chain links TRBV5-6 with TRBJ2-7, with D possibly matching TRBD1 (6 bases). The CDR3 is 13 residues long. The V gene's germline CDR1 is SGHDT and CDR2 YYEEEE. The CDR3 sequence: CASSLVRGYEQYL. The CDR3 DNA reads as TGCGCCAGCAGCTTGGTCAGGGGATACGAGCAGTACCTC.

This chain joins TRBV27 and TRBJ2-1, with 11 nucleotides matching TRBD2. Germline CDR1 MNHEY, CDR2 SMNVEV (reference sequence). With 6 bases clipped from V and 8 bases from J, the junction kept 9 bases outside the gene matches. The CDR3 is made up of 15 amino acids. CDR3 sequence: CASSRLAGGTHEQFF. The DNA of the CDR3 is TGTGCCAGCAGCCGGCTAGCGGGAGGTACCCATGAGCAGTTCTTC.

This sequence joins TRBV19 and TRBJ1-5, with 7 nucleotides matching TRBD1. CDR1 is LNHDA, CDR2 SQIVND, per germline (reference sequence). The CDR3 is 13 amino acids. The trim removed 8 bases at V and 4 bases at J, leaving 5 bases unmatched. The CDR3 reads CASGGQNNQPQHF. CDR3 in DNA: TGTGCCAGTGGGGGACAGAATAATCAGCCCCAGCATTTT.

The chain combines TRBV2 with TRBJ1-1, with TRBD1 as a possible D gene (6 bases). With 5 bases removed from V and 4 bases from J, the gap between germline ends came to 14 bases. Germline CDR1 is SNHLY and CDR2 is FYNNEI. The CDR3 has 14 amino acids. CDR3 sequence reads: CASSPDRFSTEAFF. The CDR3 DNA follows: TGTGCCAGCAGTCCAGACAGGTTTTCCACTGAAGCTTTCTTT.

The V call is TRBV5-6, the J call TRBJ2-7; D may correspond to TRBD1 or TRBD2 (6 bases each). The V and J ends lost 0 bases and 6 bases respectively, with 7 bases between them. The CDR3 is made up of 12 amino acids. Germline lookup yields CDR1 SGHDT and CDR2 YYEEEE. Here the CDR3 DNA reads TGTGCCAGCAGCTTGGAGGGGGGCGAGCAGTACTTC. Its translation is CASSLEGGEQYF.

The CDR3 DNA sequence: TGCGCCAGCAGCCAGAAGGTGGATGAGCAGTTCTTC. Protein: CASSQKVDEQFF. This chain joins TRBV4-1 and TRBJ2-1; D call uncertain. Germline V gene sequence: CDR1 MGHRA, CDR2 YSYEKL. There are 12 residues in the CDR3. Trimming cost V 3 bases and J 8 bases, with 8 bases left between them.

The chain recombines TRBV6-5 with TRBJ1-3; D ambiguous. CDR1 MNHEY and CDR2 SVGAGI come from the germline V gene. The ends were cut back, 7 bases at V and 4 bases at J, with 11 bases in the middle. The CDR3 runs 13 residues. The CDR3 loop reads CASIPGGGNTIYF. CDR3 nucleotides: TGTGCCAGCATACCGGGAGGAGGAAACACCATATATTTT.

The V call is TRBV29-1, the J call TRBJ2-6; D gene unclear. Trimming removed 5 bases from V and 1 base from J, with 6 bases in between. The CDR3 extends over 13 amino acids. Germline values: CDR1 SQVTM, CDR2 ANQGSEA. CDR3 nucleotides: TGCAGCGTTTATGGGTCTGGGGCCAACGTCCTGACTTTC. Its translation: CSVYGSGANVLTF.

A single count supports this clone. J is TRBJ2-1 and V is TRBV5-1; no firm D call. The CDR3 contains 13 residues. Germline V gene sequence: CDR1 SGHRS, CDR2 YFSETQ. The V and J ends lost 0 bases and 4 bases respectively, with 5 bases between them. CDR3 protein: CASSLVLYNEQFF. CDR3 sequence (DNA): TGCGCCAGCAGCTTGGTTCTATACAATGAGCAGTTCTTC.

V usage is TRBV7-8 and J usage is TRBJ1-4; 9 bases line up with TRBD1. The CDR3 has 18 residues. Per germline, CDR1 SGHVS and CDR2 FQNEAQ. V dropped 1 base and J dropped 8; count of bases not matched to a gene: 14. In DNA form, the CDR3 reads TGTGCCAGCAGCTTAGTGACCCGGACAGGGGAACTGATCGAAAAACTGTTTTTT. Translated: CASSLVTRTGELIEKLFF.

This chain joins TRBV4-1 and TRBJ1-5; D not certain. The CDR3 runs 15 residues. Deletions cut 0 bases from V and 1 base from J, with 7 bases between. CDR1 MGHRA and CDR2 YSYEKL come from the germline V gene. CDR3 nucleotide sequence: TGCGCCAGCAGCCAAGAATTGGCAAGCAATCAGCCCCAGCATTTT. Translating gives CASSQELASNQPQHF.

In this sample, this clone turned up once. This chain uses TRBV7-9 with TRBJ2-7; perhaps TRBD2 as D (5 bases). Trimming removed 5 bases at V and 7 bases at J, with 15 bases between. CDR3 length: 13 residues. Germline V lookup: CDR1 SEHNR, CDR2 FQNEAQ (reference sequence). The CDR3 DNA is TGTGCCAGCAGCCCAGCGGAGAGACGGGAGCAGTACTTC. Translation: CASSPAERREQYF.

The rearrangement uses TRBV25-1 and TRBJ2-7, with D perhaps TRBD1 (6 bases). Germline CDR1 reads MGHDK; CDR2 reads SYGVNS. The CDR3 has 15 amino acids. With 8 bases removed from V and 3 bases from J, the gap between germline ends came to 20 bases. CDR3 bases: TGTGCCAGCGGGCCCAGGGGCGGAAATCGCTACGAGCAGTACTTC. It specifies CASGPRGGNRYEQYF.

V is TRBV4-1 and J is TRBJ2-1; 8 bases are a match to TRBD2. This CDR3 is 17 amino acids long. CDR1 MGHRA and CDR2 YSYEKL come from the germline V gene. J gave up 4 bases and V 0 bases, and 8 bases lay outside the gene matches. CDR3 loop: CASSQDRLAGIYNEQFF. The CDR3 nucleotides are TGCGCCAGCAGCCAAGATCGGTTAGCGGGAATTTACAATGAGCAGTTCTTC.

The V call is TRBV6-6, the J call TRBJ1-5; 9 nucleotides align to TRBD1. CDR3 length equals 15 residues. The trim removed 5 bases at V and 3 bases at J, leaving 5 bases unmatched. CDR1 is MNHNY and CDR2 is SVGAGI in the germline V gene (reference sequence). CDR3 in DNA: TGTGCCAGCAGTGCGGGACAGGGATCCAATCAGCCCCAGCATTTT. Encoded protein: CASSAGQGSNQPQHF.